This T cell receptor (beta chain) was observed in a study of PD-1 blockade in mismatch repair-deficient tumors. Study at large: All were previously treated, progressing patients with about 12 mismatch repair-deficient cancer types.

Germline values: CDR1 MDHEN, CDR2 SYDVKM. The CDR3 is made up of 11 amino acids. Trimming removed 7 bases at V and 3 bases at J, with 7 bases between. Some clones are missing from TCRdb's copy, which holds only in-frame ones; the method was immunoSEQ multiplex PCR. The sample shows 85,000 to 130,000 clones, under 90% of them seen only once. On this clone itself: As yet, its antigen is unknown.

The study, taken as a whole, reports: Rapid post-treatment expansion, then contraction, generally preceding radiologic response, marked tumor-resident clones.

PCR or immunohistochemistry showed mismatch repair deficiency in every enrolled patient. The TCR-sequenced patients were a few responders to pembrolizumab. The clonotype originates from an adult with mismatch repair-deficient cancer. Material: peripheral blood, obtained about 36 weeks after starting pembrolizumab. This chain joins TRBV28 and TRBJ2-7; D is undetermined. CDR3 loop: CASKKNYEQYF. CDR3 DNA: TGTGCCAGCAAAAAAAACTACGAGCAGTACTTC.